This entry describes one T cell receptor beta chain. Other DNA sequences in the sample encode the same CDR3. This entry belongs to a study of T cell responses to AZD1222 COVID-19 vaccine. Sequencing was performed with immunoSEQ multiplex PCR; in TCRdb, only in-frame clones are kept and a portion is missing. The sample lists about 140,000 clones, about 86% occurring once. Germline values: CDR1 SEHNR, CDR2 FQNEAQ (reference sequence). The CDR3 covers 15 residues. The V end was cut by 1 base, the J end by 0 bases, with 9 bases between. The sequence derives from an adult who received the AZD1222 COVID-19 vaccine. The source was peripheral blood, collected 28 days after the second AZD1222 dose. The rearrangement uses TRBV7-9 and TRBJ1-1; D unresolved. The CDR3 loop is CASSLGSGMNTEAFF. CDR3 nucleotides: TGTGCCAGCAGCTTAGGGTCGGGGATGAACACTGAAGCTTTCTTT.